This TCR beta chain was captured in a study of blood T cell repertoires in COVID-19. The repertoire was sequenced with immunoSEQ multiplex PCR; TCRdb's copy has only in-frame clones and lacks some. The repertoire consists of over 400,000 clones, with 70% to 90% occurring once and the leading ten covering under 4%. Material for sequencing was peripheral blood. This clonotype was sampled from a human donor in a cohort sampled during active COVID-19.

CDR3 DNA sequence: TGTGCCAGCAGTCCAGTTAGCGGACCCCGCTACGAGCAGTACTTC. It specifies CASSPVSGPRYEQYF. V is TRBV6-4 and J is TRBJ2-7, with a weak D call TRBD2 (6 bases). CDR1 MRHNA and CDR2 SNTAGT come from the germline V gene. Trimming removed 5 bases from V and 3 bases from J, with 17 bases in between. The CDR3 totals 15 residues.